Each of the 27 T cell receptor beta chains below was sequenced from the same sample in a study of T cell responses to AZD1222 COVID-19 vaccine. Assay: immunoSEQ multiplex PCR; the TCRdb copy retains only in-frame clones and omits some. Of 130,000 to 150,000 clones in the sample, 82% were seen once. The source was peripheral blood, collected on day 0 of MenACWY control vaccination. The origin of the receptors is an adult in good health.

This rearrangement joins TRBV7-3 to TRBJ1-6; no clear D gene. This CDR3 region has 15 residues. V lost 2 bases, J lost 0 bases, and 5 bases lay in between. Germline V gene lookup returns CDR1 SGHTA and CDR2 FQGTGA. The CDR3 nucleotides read TGTGCCAGCAGCTTAGGGAGCTCCTATAATTCACCCCTCCACTTT. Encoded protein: CASSLGSSYNSPLHF.

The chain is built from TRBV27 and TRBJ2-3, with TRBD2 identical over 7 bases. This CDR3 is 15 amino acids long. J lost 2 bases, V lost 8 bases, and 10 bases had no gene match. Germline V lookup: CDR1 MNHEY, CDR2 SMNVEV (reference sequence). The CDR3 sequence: CASALAGTNTDTQYF. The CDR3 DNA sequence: TGTGCCAGCGCCCTCGCCGGGACTAACACAGATACGCAGTATTTT.

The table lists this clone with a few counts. CDR3 region: CAISEGGGSSYEQYF. As DNA, the CDR3 is TGTGCCATCAGTGAGGGAGGGGGGAGCTCCTACGAGCAGTACTTC. The chain joins TRBV10-3 to TRBJ2-7; D may match TRBD1 or TRBD2 (6 bases each). Trimming cost V 2 bases and J 0 bases, with 11 bases left between them. In germline, CDR1 is ENHRY, CDR2 SYGVKD. The CDR3 length is 15 residues.

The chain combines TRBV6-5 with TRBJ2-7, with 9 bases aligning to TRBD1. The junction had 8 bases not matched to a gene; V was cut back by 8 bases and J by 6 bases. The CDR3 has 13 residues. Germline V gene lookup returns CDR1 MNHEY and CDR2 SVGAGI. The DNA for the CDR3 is TGTGCCAGCGGACGGGACAGGGACTCCGAGCAGTACTTC. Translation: CASGRDRDSEQYF.

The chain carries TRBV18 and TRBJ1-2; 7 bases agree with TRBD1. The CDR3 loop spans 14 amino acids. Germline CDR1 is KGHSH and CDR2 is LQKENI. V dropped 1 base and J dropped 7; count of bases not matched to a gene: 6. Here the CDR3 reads CASSPRDRVGGYTF. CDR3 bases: TGTGCCAGCTCACCACGCGACAGGGTCGGTGGCTACACCTTC.

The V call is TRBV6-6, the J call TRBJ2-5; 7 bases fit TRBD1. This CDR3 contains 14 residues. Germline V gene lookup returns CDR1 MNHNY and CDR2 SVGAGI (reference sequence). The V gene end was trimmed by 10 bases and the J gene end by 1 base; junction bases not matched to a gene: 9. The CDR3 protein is CAIRQGTTQETQYF. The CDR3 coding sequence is TGTGCCATCAGACAGGGCACTACCCAAGAGACCCAGTACTTC.

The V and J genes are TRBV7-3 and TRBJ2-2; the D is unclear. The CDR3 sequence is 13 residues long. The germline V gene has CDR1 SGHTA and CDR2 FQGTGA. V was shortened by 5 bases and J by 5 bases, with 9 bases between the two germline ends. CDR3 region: CASSPQRTGELFF. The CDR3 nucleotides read TGTGCCAGCAGCCCTCAGAGGACCGGGGAGCTGTTTTTT.

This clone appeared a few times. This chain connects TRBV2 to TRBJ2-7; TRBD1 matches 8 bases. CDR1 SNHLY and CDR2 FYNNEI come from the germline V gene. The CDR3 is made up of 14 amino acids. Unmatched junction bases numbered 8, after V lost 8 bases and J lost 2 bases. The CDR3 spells CASLVEDRAYEQYF. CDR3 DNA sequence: TGTGCCAGCCTTGTCGAGGACAGGGCCTACGAGCAGTACTTC.

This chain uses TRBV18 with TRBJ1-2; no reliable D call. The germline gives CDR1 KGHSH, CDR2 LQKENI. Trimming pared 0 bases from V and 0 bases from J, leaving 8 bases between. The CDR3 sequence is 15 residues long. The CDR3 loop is CASSPPGIANYGYTF. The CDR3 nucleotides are TGTGCCAGCTCACCACCGGGGATAGCTAACTATGGCTACACCTTC. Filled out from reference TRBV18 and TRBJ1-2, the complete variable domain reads NAGVMQNPRHLVRRRGQEARLRCSPMKGHSHVYWYRQLPEEGLKFMVYLQKENIIDESGMPKERFSAEFPKEGPSILRIQQVVRGDSAAYFCASSPPGIANYGYTFGSGTRLTVV.

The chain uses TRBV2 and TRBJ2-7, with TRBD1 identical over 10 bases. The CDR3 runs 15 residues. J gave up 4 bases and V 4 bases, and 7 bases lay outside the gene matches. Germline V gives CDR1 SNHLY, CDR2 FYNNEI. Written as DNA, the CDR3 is TGTGCCAGCAGTGCAGTAGGGACAGGGGTTTACGAGCAGTACTTC. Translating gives CASSAVGTGVYEQYF.

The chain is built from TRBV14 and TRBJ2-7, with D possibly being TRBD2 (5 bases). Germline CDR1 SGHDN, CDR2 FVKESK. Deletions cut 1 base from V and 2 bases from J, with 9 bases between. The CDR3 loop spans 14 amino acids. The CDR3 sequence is CASSQGRETYEQYF. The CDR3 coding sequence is TGTGCCAGCAGCCAAGGTAGGGAGACCTACGAGCAGTACTTC.

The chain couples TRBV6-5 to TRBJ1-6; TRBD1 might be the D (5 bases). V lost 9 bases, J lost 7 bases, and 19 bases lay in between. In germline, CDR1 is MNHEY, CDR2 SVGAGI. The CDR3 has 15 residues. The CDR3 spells CASGGRANTNSPLHF. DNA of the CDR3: TGTGCCAGTGGGGGGAGGGCAAACACCAATTCACCCCTCCACTTT.

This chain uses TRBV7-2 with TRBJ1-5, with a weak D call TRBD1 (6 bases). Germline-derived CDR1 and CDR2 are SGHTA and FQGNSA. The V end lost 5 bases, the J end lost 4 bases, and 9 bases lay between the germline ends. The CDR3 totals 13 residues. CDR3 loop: CASSKGTNQPQHF. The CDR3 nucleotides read TGTGCCAGCAGCAAAGGGACAAATCAGCCCCAGCATTTT.

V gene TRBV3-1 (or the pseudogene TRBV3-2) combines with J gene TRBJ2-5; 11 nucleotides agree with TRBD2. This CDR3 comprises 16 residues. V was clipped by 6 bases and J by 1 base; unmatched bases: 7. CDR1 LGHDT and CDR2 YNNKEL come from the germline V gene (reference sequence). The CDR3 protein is CASSERLAGGQETQYF. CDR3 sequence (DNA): TGTGCCAGCAGTGAAAGGCTAGCGGGGGGCCAAGAGACCCAGTACTTC.

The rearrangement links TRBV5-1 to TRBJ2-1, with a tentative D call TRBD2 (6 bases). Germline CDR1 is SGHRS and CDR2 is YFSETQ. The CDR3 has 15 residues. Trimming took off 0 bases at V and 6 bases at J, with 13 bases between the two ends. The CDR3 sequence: CASSLAGDSTNEQFF. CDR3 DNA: TGCGCCAGCAGCTTGGCCGGGGACTCTACCAATGAGCAGTTCTTC.

The CDR3: CASSPFDRGTSNEQYF. CDR3 coding DNA: TGTGCCAGCAGTCCCTTCGACCGGGGGACTAGCAACGAGCAGTACTTC. The rearrangement links TRBV3-1 (or the pseudogene TRBV3-2) to TRBJ2-7; 9 bases fit TRBD2. The CDR3 consists of 16 residues. The germline V gene has CDR1 LGHDT and CDR2 YNNKEL (reference sequence). V lost 6 bases, J lost 5 bases, and 14 bases stayed unmatched.

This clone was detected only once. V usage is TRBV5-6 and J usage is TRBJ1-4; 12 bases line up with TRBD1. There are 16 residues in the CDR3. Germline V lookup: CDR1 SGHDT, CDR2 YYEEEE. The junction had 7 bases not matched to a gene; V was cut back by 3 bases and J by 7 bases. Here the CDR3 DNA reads TGTGCCAGCAGCTCTAGGGACAGGGGGCGCGCTGAAAAACTGTTTTTT. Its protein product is CASSSRDRGRAEKLFF.

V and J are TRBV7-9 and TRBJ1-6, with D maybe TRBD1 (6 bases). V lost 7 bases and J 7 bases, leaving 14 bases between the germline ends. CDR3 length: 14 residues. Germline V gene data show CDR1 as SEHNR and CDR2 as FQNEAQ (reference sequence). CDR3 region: CASKTGAYNSPLHF. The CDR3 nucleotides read TGTGCCAGCAAAACGGGGGCTTACAATTCACCCCTCCACTTT.

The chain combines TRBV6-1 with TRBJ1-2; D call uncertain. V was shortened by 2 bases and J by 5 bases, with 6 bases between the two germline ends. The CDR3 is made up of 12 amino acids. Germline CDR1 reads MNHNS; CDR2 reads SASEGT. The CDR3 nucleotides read TGTGCCAGCAGTGAAAGGAGGTATGGCTACACCTTC. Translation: CASSERRYGYTF.

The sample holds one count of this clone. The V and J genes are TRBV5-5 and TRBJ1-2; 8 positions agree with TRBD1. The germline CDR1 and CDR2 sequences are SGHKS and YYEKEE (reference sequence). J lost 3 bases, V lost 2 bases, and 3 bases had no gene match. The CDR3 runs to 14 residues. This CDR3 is CASSLQGEDYGYTF. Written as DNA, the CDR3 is TGTGCCAGCAGCTTACAGGGGGAGGACTATGGCTACACCTTC.

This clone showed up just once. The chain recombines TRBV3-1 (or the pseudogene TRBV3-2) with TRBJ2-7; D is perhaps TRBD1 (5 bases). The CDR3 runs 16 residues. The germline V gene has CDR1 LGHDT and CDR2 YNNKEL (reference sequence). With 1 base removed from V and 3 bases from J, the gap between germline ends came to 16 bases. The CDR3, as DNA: TGTGCCAGCAGCCAAGGACTTCCAAGGGGTTACTACGAGCAGTACTTC. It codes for CASSQGLPRGYYEQYF.

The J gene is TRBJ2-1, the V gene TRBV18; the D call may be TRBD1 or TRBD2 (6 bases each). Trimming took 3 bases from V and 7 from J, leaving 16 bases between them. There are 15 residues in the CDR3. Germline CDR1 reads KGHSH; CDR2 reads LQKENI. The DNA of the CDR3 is TGTGCCAGCTCACCTCGGAGGGGGGACGGTAATGAGCAGTTCTTC. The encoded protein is CASSPRRGDGNEQFF.

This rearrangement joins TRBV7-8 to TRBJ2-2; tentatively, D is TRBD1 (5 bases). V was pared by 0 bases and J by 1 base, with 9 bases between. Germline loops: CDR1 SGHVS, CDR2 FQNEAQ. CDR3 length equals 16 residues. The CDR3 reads CASSLAWTQNTGELFF. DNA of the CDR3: TGTGCCAGCAGCTTAGCGTGGACACAGAACACCGGGGAGCTGTTTTTT.

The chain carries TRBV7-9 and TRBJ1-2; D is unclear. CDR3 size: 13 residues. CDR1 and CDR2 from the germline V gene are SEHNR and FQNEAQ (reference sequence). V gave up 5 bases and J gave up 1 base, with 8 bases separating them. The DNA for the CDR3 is TGTGCCAGCAGCCCCGGTCTTAACTATGGCTACACCTTC. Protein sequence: CASSPGLNYGYTF.

CDR3: CASSLGVMLETQYF. DNA for the CDR3: TGTGCCAGCAGCCTCGGTGTGATGTTAGAGACCCAGTACTTC. The V call is TRBV7-2, the J call TRBJ2-5; D is ambiguous. V was shortened by 5 bases and J by 4 bases, with 14 bases between the two germline ends. The CDR3 contains 14 residues. Germline V CDR1 and CDR2: SGHTA, FQGNSA.

CDR3 region: CASYGSTGELFF. CDR3 bases: TGTGCCAGCTATGGAAGTACCGGGGAGCTGTTTTTT. The chain uses TRBV6-6 and TRBJ2-2; no reliable D call. Germline V lookup: CDR1 MNHNY, CDR2 SVGAGI (reference sequence). V lost 8 bases and J lost 5, with 9 bases in between. This CDR3 is built from 12 residues.

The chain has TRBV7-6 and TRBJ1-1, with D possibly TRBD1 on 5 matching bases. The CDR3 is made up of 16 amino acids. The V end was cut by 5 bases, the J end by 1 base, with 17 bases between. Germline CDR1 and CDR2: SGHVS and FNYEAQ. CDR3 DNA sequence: TGTGCCAGCAGCCCCCTCGGGGACGGCTCGAACACTGAAGCTTTCTTT. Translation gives CASSPLGDGSNTEAFF.